This T cell receptor beta chain was identified in a study of cytomegalovirus exposure and HLA in healthy donors. Study conclusions and caveats: The study assumed roughly uniform donor sequencing depth for presence/absence analyses. Among donors in an Asian-associated ancestry cluster, a later analysis reportedly found fewer N-insertions than the roughly 700-donor mean. Exclusion as indistinguishable affected some V segments, including TRBV6-2 and TRBV6-3.

This CDR3 spans 14 amino acids. Germline-derived CDR1 and CDR2 are MGHDK and SYGVNS. V lost 4 bases and J lost 3, with 12 bases in between. PCR was performed using 60 Vbeta and 13 Jbeta primers. Assay: immunoSEQ multiplex PCR; the TCRdb copy retains only in-frame clones and omits some. The profile shows about 160,000 clones, under 90% of them singletons. Comments on this clone: Its antigen is as yet unknown.

The sample comprised PBMCs. The V and J genes are TRBV25-1 and TRBJ2-5, with D possibly TRBD2 on 5 matching bases. The receptor was derived from a man aged 30-40 years in good health and CMV-seronegative. The CDR3 here is CASSAEERKETQYF. In nucleotides, the CDR3 is TGTGCCAGCAGTGCGGAGGAGAGGAAAGAGACCCAGTACTTC.